This T cell receptor (beta chain) was obtained from a study of T cells in women clearing cervical HPV infection. Only in-frame clones appear in the TCRdb table, and some are missing; sequencing was by immunoSEQ multiplex PCR. Seen in this sample are 20,000 to 25,000 clones; the ten most common clones hold about 5%. This CDR3 has 15 amino acids. Germline V CDR1 and CDR2: SGHNT, YENEEA. V was cut by 3 bases and J by 3 bases, with 11 bases left in between. For this clone: The observed sequence ends 3 residues before the CDR3 terminus, with the missing tail filled in from the germline J gene.

Each participant carried one incident cervical HPV16 infection only. Sequencing was carried out using blood buffy coat. The chain uses TRBV11-3 and TRBJ2-2, with a tentative D call TRBD1 (5 bases). The sequence derives from a woman between 18 and 70 years old with a cervical HPV16 infection that either progressed to CIN3+ or cleared (not recorded which). The DNA read from the CDR3 is TGTGCCAGCAGCTTGGACACGCAGGACACCGGGGAG. Its protein product is CASSLDTQDTGE. The full CDR3 reads CASSLDTQDTGELFF.